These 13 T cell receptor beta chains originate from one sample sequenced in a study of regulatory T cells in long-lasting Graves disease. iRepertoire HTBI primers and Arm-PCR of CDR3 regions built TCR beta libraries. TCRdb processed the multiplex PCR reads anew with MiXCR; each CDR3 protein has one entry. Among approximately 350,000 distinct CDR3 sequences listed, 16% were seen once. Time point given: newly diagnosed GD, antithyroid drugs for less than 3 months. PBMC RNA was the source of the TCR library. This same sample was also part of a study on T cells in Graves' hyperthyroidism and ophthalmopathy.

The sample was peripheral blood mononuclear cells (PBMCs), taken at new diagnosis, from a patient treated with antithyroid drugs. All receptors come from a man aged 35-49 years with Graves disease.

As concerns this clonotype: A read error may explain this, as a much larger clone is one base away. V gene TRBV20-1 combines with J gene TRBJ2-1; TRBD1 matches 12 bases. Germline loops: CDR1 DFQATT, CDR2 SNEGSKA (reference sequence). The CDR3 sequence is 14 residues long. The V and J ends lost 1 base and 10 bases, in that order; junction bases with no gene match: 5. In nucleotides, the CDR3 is TGCAGTGCTAGAGTCGGGACAGGGGGCTACGAGCAGTTCTTC. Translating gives CSARVGTGGYEQFF.

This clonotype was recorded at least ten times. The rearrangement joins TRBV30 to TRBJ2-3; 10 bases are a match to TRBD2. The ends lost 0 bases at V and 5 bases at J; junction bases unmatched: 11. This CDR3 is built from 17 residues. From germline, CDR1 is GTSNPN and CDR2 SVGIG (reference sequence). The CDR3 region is CAWSVPRQRGGEDTQYF. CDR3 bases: TGTGCCTGGAGTGTACCCCGACAGCGGGGGGGCGAAGATACGCAGTATTTT.

CDR3 coding DNA: TGTGCCAGTTGGGACAGGGGCTCGACGTTCCCCCTCCACTTT. It yields the protein CASWDRGSTFPLHF. V and J are TRBV19 and TRBJ1-6; 10 bases map to TRBD1. V lost 8 bases to trimming and J lost 13 bases; unmatched junction nucleotides: 11. Germline CDR1 LNHDA, CDR2 SQIVND (reference sequence). The CDR3 covers 14 residues.

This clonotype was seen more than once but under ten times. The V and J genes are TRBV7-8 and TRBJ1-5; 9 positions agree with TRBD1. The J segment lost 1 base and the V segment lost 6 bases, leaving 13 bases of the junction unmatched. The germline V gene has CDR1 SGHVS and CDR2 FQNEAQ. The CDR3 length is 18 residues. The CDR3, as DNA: TGTGCCAGCAGACCTTGGTCCCGGGACAGGGAGAGCAATCAGCCCCAGCATTTT. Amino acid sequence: CASRPWSRDRESNQPQHF.

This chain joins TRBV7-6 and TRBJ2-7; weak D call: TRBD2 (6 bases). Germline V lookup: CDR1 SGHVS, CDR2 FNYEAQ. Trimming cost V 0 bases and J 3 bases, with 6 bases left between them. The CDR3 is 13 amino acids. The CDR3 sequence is CASSLAEGYEQYF. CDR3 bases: TGTGCCAGCAGCTTAGCGGAGGGCTACGAGCAGTACTTC.

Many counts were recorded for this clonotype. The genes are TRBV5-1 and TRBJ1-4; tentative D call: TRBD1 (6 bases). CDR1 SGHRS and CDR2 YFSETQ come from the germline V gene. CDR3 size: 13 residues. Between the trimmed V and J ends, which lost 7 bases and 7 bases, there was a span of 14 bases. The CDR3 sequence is CASAGGFGEKLFF. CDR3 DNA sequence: TGCGCCAGCGCTGGGGGCTTTGGTGAAAAACTGTTTTTT.

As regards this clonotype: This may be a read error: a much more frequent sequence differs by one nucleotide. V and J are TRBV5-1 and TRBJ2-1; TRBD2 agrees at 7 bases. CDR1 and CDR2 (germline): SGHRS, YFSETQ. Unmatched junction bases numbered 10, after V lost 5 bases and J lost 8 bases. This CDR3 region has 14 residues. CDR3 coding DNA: TGCGCCAGCAGGGCCACACCGGGAGGCGATGAGCAGTTCTTC. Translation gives CASRATPGGDEQFF.

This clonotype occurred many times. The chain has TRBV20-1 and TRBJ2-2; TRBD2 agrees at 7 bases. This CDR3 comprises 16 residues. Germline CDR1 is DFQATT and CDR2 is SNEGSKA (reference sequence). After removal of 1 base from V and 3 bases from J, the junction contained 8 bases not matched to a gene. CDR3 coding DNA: TGCAGTGCTAGAGGCCTCTCGGGAGGAGACACCGGGGAGCTGTTTTTT. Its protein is CSARGLSGGDTGELFF.

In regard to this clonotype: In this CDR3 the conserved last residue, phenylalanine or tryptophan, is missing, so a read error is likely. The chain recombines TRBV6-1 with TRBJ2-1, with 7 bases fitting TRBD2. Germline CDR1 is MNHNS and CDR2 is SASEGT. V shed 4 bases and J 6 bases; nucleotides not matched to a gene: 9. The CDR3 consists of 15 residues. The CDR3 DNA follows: TGTGCCAGCAGTGGTCTGGGGAGGGCGGTCAATGAGCAGTTCTCC. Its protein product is CASSGLGRAVNEQFS.

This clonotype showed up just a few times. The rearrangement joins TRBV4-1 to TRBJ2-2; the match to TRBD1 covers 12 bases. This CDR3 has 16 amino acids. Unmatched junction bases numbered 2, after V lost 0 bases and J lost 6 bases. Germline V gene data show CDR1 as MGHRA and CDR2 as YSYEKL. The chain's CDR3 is CASSQEGQGASGELFF. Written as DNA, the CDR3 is TGCGCCAGCAGCCAAGAGGGACAGGGGGCGTCCGGGGAGCTGTTTTTT.

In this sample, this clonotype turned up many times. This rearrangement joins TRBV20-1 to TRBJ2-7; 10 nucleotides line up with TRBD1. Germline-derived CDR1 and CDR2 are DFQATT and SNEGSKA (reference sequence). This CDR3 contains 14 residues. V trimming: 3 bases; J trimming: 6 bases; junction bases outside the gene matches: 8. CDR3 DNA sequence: TGCAGTGCTAGTAGGGACAGGGGAATAAGCGAGCAGTACTTC. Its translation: CSASRDRGISEQYF.

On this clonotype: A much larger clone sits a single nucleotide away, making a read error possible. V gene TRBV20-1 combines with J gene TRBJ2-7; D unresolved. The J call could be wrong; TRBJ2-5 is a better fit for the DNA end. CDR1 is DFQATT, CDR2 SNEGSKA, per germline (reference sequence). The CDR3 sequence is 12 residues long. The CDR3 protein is CSAHSRAETQYF. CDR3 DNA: TGCAGTGCCCACAGTAGGGCGGAGACCCAGTACTTC.

CDR3 region: CSASLWSNQPQHF. As DNA, the CDR3 is TGCAGTGCTAGTCTATGGAGCAATCAGCCCCAGCATTTT. The chain is built from TRBV20-1 and TRBJ1-5; D remains unclear. The CDR3 covers 13 residues. Germline CDR1 is DFQATT and CDR2 is SNEGSKA (reference sequence). Trimming cost V 3 bases and J 1 base, with 7 bases left between them.